The rows below give T cell receptor beta chains drawn from one sample of a study of technical replicates of blood from a handful of donors. Clones were sequenced by immunoSEQ multiplex PCR, and TCRdb holds only the in-frame ones, with some missing. The profile shows around 80,000 clones, almost 99% of them singletons. The specimen sequenced was T cells isolated from PBMCs. The source is a human donor in good health. Each CDR3 is given without its conserved first and last residue.

J gene: TRBJ2-7; V gene: TRBV4-3; CDR3 protein: ASSQVWRGNYEQY
J gene: TRBJ2-2; V gene: TRBV9; CDR3 protein: ASSVVSGGTGELF
J gene: TRBJ2-5; V gene: TRBV5-4; CDR3 protein: ASSLALAGGPETQY
J gene: TRBJ1-1; V gene: TRBV19; CDR3 protein: ASNIQGTMNTEAF
J gene: TRBJ1-3; V gene: TRBV7-8; CDR3 protein: ASSLGAWVGNTIY
J gene: TRBJ1-2; V gene: TRBV6-5; CDR3 protein: ASRFRGLDGYT
J gene: TRBJ1-3; V gene: TRBV4-1; CDR3 protein: ASSRDREGNTIY
J gene: TRBJ1-5; V gene: TRBV27; CDR3 protein: ASSFLGGNQPQH
J gene: TRBJ1-2; V gene: TRBV7-8; CDR3 protein: ASSLGRQSNYGYT
J gene: TRBJ2-3; V gene: TRBV10-1; CDR3 protein: ASSGGIETDTQY
J gene: TRBJ1-2; V gene: TRBV10-3; CDR3 protein: AISESAILNYGYT
J gene: TRBJ1-1; V gene: TRBV27; CDR3 protein: ASSFRGTEAF
J gene: TRBJ2-7; V gene: TRBV4-1; CDR3 protein: ASSLTGYEQY
J gene: TRBJ2-6; V gene: TRBV28; CDR3 protein: ASSFMGSGANVLT
J gene: TRBJ2-5; V gene: TRBV2; CDR3 protein: ASRQGAETQY
J gene: TRBJ2-7; V gene: TRBV7-2; CDR3 protein: ASSLASVGSGYEQY
J gene: TRBJ2-2; V gene: TRBV2; CDR3 protein: ASSLSSGRNTGELF
J gene: TRBJ2-1; V gene: TRBV7-3; CDR3 protein: ASSLRQGIYNEQF
J gene: TRBJ1-1; V gene: TRBV2; CDR3 protein: ASSEAGSWTNTEAF
J gene: TRBJ1-1; V gene: TRBV6-6; CDR3 protein: ASSQTAQGAGTEAF
J gene: TRBJ2-3; V gene: TRBV5-4; CDR3 protein: ASSLVQGSTDTQY
J gene: TRBJ2-5; V gene: TRBV2; CDR3 protein: ASGTEQETQY
J gene: TRBJ2-1; V gene: TRBV6-5; CDR3 protein: ASSYRDRGYNEQF
J gene: TRBJ2-3; V gene: TRBV30; CDR3 protein: AWTTSGRDTDTQY
J gene: TRBJ2-7; V gene: TRBV19; CDR3 protein: ASSSGQSSYEQY
J gene: TRBJ2-1; V gene: TRBV2; CDR3 protein: ASSVKGAYNEQF
J gene: TRBJ2-3; V gene: TRBV10-3; CDR3 protein: AIRNWDRLSTDTQY
J gene: TRBJ1-1; V gene: TRBV6-5; CDR3 protein: ASSPGSYREAF
J gene: TRBJ1-2; V gene: TRBV19; CDR3 protein: ASSIIRGHGYT
J gene: TRBJ1-1; V gene: TRBV19; CDR3 protein: ASSITGGVRNTEAF
J gene: TRBJ2-1; V gene: TRBV20-1; CDR3 protein: SGGSYNEQF
J gene: TRBJ1-2; V gene: TRBV13; CDR3 protein: ASSSGPGVYGYT
J gene: TRBJ1-1; V gene: TRBV6-6; CDR3 protein: ASSVDTNTEAF
J gene: TRBJ2-5; V gene: TRBV5-1; CDR3 protein: ASSPRGGGQETQY
J gene: TRBJ2-1; V gene: TRBV7-2; CDR3 protein: ASSPRSTNEQF
J gene: TRBJ2-7; V gene: TRBV11-2; CDR3 protein: ASSMSGRAMSEQY
J gene: TRBJ1-3; V gene: TRBV11-2; CDR3 protein: ASSFQGPDSGNTIY
J gene: TRBJ1-1; V gene: TRBV25-1; CDR3 protein: ASSLQGNTEAF
J gene: TRBJ1-1; V gene: TRBV7-3; CDR3 protein: ASSLNPGTEAF
J gene: TRBJ2-7; V gene: TRBV5-4; CDR3 protein: ASSAGDRLFYEQY
J gene: TRBJ1-4; V gene: TRBV6-5; CDR3 protein: ASSYGAGGNGKLF
J gene: TRBJ1-2; V gene: TRBV29-1; CDR3 protein: SVPKTGTGVTYGYT
J gene: TRBJ2-5; V gene: TRBV6-5; CDR3 protein: ARINRETQY
J gene: TRBJ2-3; V gene: TRBV29-1; CDR3 protein: SVDPPEDTQY
J gene: TRBJ2-7; V gene: TRBV6-6; CDR3 protein: ASSYLPGLGYEQY
J gene: TRBJ2-1; V gene: TRBV5-4; CDR3 protein: ASSLTSSYNEQF
J gene: TRBJ2-6; V gene: TRBV4-2; CDR3 protein: ASSQGGGVDGANVLT
J gene: TRBJ2-7; V gene: TRBV19; CDR3 protein: ASSGTDRGRIYEQY
J gene: TRBJ2-7; V gene: TRBV9; CDR3 protein: ASSVGDREYEQY
J gene: TRBJ1-3; V gene: TRBV11-3; CDR3 protein: ASSLRTGPSSGNTIY
J gene: TRBJ2-1; V gene: TRBV13; CDR3 protein: ASSDRDRGNEQF
J gene: TRBJ1-4; V gene: TRBV6-5; CDR3 protein: ASRKPTGGLKKLF
J gene: TRBJ2-5; V gene: TRBV10-3; CDR3 protein: AIKGAGETQY
J gene: TRBJ1-4; V gene: TRBV27; CDR3 protein: ASSFWTGGPEKLF
J gene: TRBJ1-2; V gene: TRBV11-2; CDR3 protein: ASSFGTGGYGYT
J gene: TRBJ1-1; V gene: TRBV9; CDR3 protein: ASSAQGTSTEAF
J gene: TRBJ2-7; V gene: TRBV28; CDR3 protein: ASSPLLAASSYEQY
J gene: TRBJ2-7; V gene: TRBV28; CDR3 protein: ASSSTRRGQRSEQY
J gene: TRBJ2-6; V gene: TRBV5-1; CDR3 protein: ASSLDSSGANVLT